These 26 T cell receptor beta chains share one sample of origin, sequenced in a study of T cell responses to AZD1222 COVID-19 vaccine. Assay: immunoSEQ multiplex PCR; the TCRdb copy retains only in-frame clones and omits some. The data contain about 110,000 clones, approximately 92% of them singletons. The sequencing used peripheral blood, collected 28 days after the second AZD1222 dose. Receptors were obtained from an adult who received the AZD1222 COVID-19 vaccine.

CDR3 protein: CASSLSPGGVSNQPQHF. In DNA form, the CDR3 reads TGTGCCAGCAGTTTATCCCCAGGGGGCGTGAGCAATCAGCCCCAGCATTTT. The chain carries TRBV27 and TRBJ1-5; TRBD1 matches at 8 bases. Trimming cost V 0 bases and J 1 base; bases outside gene matches: 5. The CDR3 sequence is 17 residues long. CDR1 and CDR2 (germline): MNHEY, SMNVEV (reference sequence).

V and J are TRBV27 and TRBJ1-5; weak D call: TRBD1 (5 bases). Looked up from germline, CDR1 is MNHEY and CDR2 is SMNVEV (reference sequence). Trimming shortened V by 6 bases and J by 9 bases, and 18 bases separated the two germline ends. The CDR3 covers 14 residues. The CDR3 nucleotides are TGTGCCAGCAGCTCCGGGACGGAGTTTTCGCCCCAGCATTTT. Translating gives CASSSGTEFSPQHF.

The chain has TRBV6-4 and TRBJ1-2; D is undetermined. The germline V gene has CDR1 MRHNA and CDR2 SNTAGT. CDR3 length: 15 residues. V was clipped by 6 bases and J by 3 bases, with 17 bases between them. The CDR3 nucleotides are TGTGCCAGCAGCCGAACAAACAGCGAGTACTATGGCTACACCTTC. Translated, it gives CASSRTNSEYYGYTF.

This chain joins TRBV5-1 and TRBJ1-1; D possibly corresponds to TRBD1 (5 bases). Germline V gene data show CDR1 as SGHRS and CDR2 as YFSETQ. Trimming shortened V by 0 bases and J by 5 bases, and 11 bases separated the two germline ends. This CDR3 has 14 amino acids. This CDR3 is CASSLAFKGTEAFF. The DNA for the CDR3 is TGCGCCAGCAGCTTGGCCTTTAAGGGGACTGAAGCTTTCTTT.

The chain uses TRBV7-9 and TRBJ2-7, with D uncertain. The V end was cut by 4 bases, the J end by 6 bases, with 13 bases between. Germline V lookup: CDR1 SEHNR, CDR2 FQNEAQ (reference sequence). The CDR3 loop spans 13 amino acids. CDR3 in amino acids: CASSYPPDTEQYF. The CDR3 DNA reads as TGTGCCAGCAGCTACCCCCCAGACACCGAGCAGTACTTC.

The rearrangement joins TRBV5-1 to TRBJ2-1, with a weak D call TRBD1 (5 bases). The CDR3 has 15 residues. The germline V gene encodes CDR1 SGHRS and CDR2 YFSETQ. Deletions cut 0 bases from V and 3 bases from J, with 10 bases between. CDR3 nucleotides: TGCGCCAGCAGCTTGGGGCAGGGCGTCTACAATGAGCAGTTCTTC. Its protein product is CASSLGQGVYNEQFF.

The chain carries TRBV6-5 and TRBJ1-6, with 7 bases matching TRBD1. The germline V gene has CDR1 MNHEY and CDR2 SVGAGI. V gave up 6 bases and J gave up 6 bases; unmatched junction bases: 5. CDR3 length: 14 residues. The CDR3 region is CASRTGYGNSPLHF. DNA for the CDR3: TGTGCCAGCAGGACAGGGTATGGTAATTCACCCCTCCACTTT.

This clone showed up just a few times. The chain is built from TRBV25-1 and TRBJ1-4, with unresolved D. Trimming cost V 2 bases and J 5 bases, with 0 bases left between them. The CDR3 runs to 11 residues. In germline, CDR1 is MGHDK, CDR2 SYGVNS. CDR3 nucleotides: TGTGCCAGCAGTGAAAATGAAAAACTGTTTTTT. This translates into CASSENEKLFF.

The chain carries TRBV21-1 and TRBJ1-5. TRBV21-1 is a listed pseudogene. The CDR3 extends over 21 amino acids. Here the CDR3 reads CASPRRARDSTYGNSNQPQHF. The DNA of the CDR3 is TGTGCCAGCCCCCGGAGGGCCCGGGACTCCACTTACGGTAATAGCAATCAGCCCCAGCATTTT.

This clone has just one count. V and J are TRBV7-2 and TRBJ2-7; 11 bases align to TRBD1. The germline V gene has CDR1 SGHTA and CDR2 FQGNSA. Trimming cost V 4 bases and J 6 bases; bases outside gene matches: 5. The CDR3 has 14 residues. The CDR3 spells CASSSGQGAGEQYF. The CDR3 bases are TGTGCCAGCAGCTCCGGACAGGGGGCCGGCGAGCAGTACTTC.

The chain links TRBV2 to TRBJ2-2; 8 bases match TRBD2. The CDR3 covers 16 residues. Germline-derived CDR1 and CDR2 are SNHLY and FYNNEI. The J segment lost 5 bases and the V segment lost 3 bases, leaving 8 bases of the junction unmatched. The DNA for the CDR3 is TGTGCCAGCAGTGATATGGACGGGGGGGATACCGGGGAGCTGTTTTTT. Encoded protein: CASSDMDGGDTGELFF.

The gene calls are TRBV28 and TRBJ2-1; TRBD1 or TRBD2 may be the D gene (6 bases each). From germline, CDR1 is MDHEN and CDR2 SYDVKM. CDR3 length: 13 amino acids. V was trimmed by 7 bases and J by 6 bases, leaving 13 bases between them. The CDR3 protein is CASIGGHLNEQFF. The CDR3, as DNA: TGTGCCAGCATCGGGGGCCACCTCAATGAGCAGTTCTTC.

V gene TRBV19 combines with J gene TRBJ2-5; 8 bases agree with TRBD1. The CDR3 is 15 amino acids. The germline V gene encodes CDR1 LNHDA and CDR2 SQIVND (reference sequence). Trimming cost V 5 bases and J 5 bases; bases outside gene matches: 10. The CDR3 reads CASSAAAGGEETQYF. The CDR3 DNA sequence: TGTGCCAGTAGTGCGGCGGCAGGGGGCGAGGAGACCCAGTACTTC.

The genes are TRBV11-3 and TRBJ1-3; D is undetermined. Trimming pared 0 bases from V and 3 bases from J, leaving 12 bases between. Germline V gene sequence: CDR1 SGHNT, CDR2 YENEEA. The CDR3 has 16 amino acids. CDR3 protein: CASSLDLYVFGNTIYF. The CDR3 DNA reads TGTGCCAGCAGCTTAGACCTGTACGTCTTTGGAAACACCATATATTTT.

The chain employs TRBV15 and TRBJ1-6; D is undetermined. The germline gives CDR1 LNHNV, CDR2 YYDKDF (reference sequence). V was trimmed by 6 bases and J by 8 bases, leaving 8 bases between them. The CDR3 consists of 12 residues. CDR3 sequence (DNA): TGTGCCACCAGTGACTCGGATTCACCCCTCCACTTT. It translates to CATSDSDSPLHF.

The chain recombines TRBV3-1 (or the pseudogene TRBV3-2) with TRBJ1-1, with 9 bases aligning to TRBD1. CDR1 LGHDT and CDR2 YNNKEL come from the germline V gene (reference sequence). V dropped 4 bases and J dropped 3; count of bases not matched to a gene: 3. The CDR3 covers 14 residues. The CDR3 DNA is TGTGCCAGCAGCCGGGGACAGGGAGACACTGAAGCTTTCTTT. Its translation is CASSRGQGDTEAFF.

The chain joins TRBV6-1 to TRBJ1-2; TRBD1 matches 8 bases. Germline lookup yields CDR1 MNHNS and CDR2 SASEGT. The length of the CDR3 is 16 residues. J gave up 6 bases and V 3 bases, and 12 bases lay outside the gene matches. In DNA, the CDR3 is TGTGCCAGCAGTGAGCGGACAGGGTCGGTTTTCGATGGCTACACCTTC. Translation: CASSERTGSVFDGYTF.

This chain connects TRBV15 to TRBJ2-5, with D hard to call. The V end lost 0 bases, the J end lost 1 base, and 3 bases lay between the germline ends. CDR1 is LNHNV, CDR2 YYDKDF, per germline (reference sequence). The CDR3 covers 13 residues. The CDR3 protein is CATSRDSQETQYF. The CDR3 DNA sequence: TGTGCCACCAGCAGAGACAGCCAAGAGACCCAGTACTTC.

This chain uses TRBV10-1 with TRBJ2-2; 8 nucleotides align to TRBD1. The CDR3 covers 16 residues. With V trimmed by 2 bases and J by 5 bases, 7 bases remained unmatched. CDR1 is WNHNN, CDR2 SYGVQD, per germline (reference sequence). The CDR3 region has the DNA TGCGCCAGCAGTGAGCTGGGGACAGGCCAAACCGGGGAGCTGTTTTTT. It specifies CASSELGTGQTGELFF.

This clone came up a few times. The rearrangement joins TRBV9 to TRBJ2-7; unclear D gene. The V gene lost 3 bases and the J gene lost 1 base, with 8 bases spanning the gap. This CDR3 is built from 13 residues. The germline gives CDR1 SGDLS, CDR2 YYNGEE. Here the CDR3 DNA reads TGTGCCAGCAGCGCCGGGTCGTCCTACGAGCAGTACTTC. Translating it yields CASSAGSSYEQYF.

This clone turned up a few times. This sequence joins TRBV2 and TRBJ2-2, with D perhaps matching TRBD1 (5 bases). Germline CDR1 SNHLY, CDR2 FYNNEI. Trimming cost V 7 bases and J 3 bases, with 18 bases left between them. The length of the CDR3 is 16 residues. DNA of the CDR3: TGTGCCAGCACAGGCAGGGCGGCAGGTTACACCGGGGAGCTGTTTTTT. This encodes CASTGRAAGYTGELFF. The full variable domain, with the rest looked up from reference TRBV2 and TRBJ2-2, is EPEVTQTPSHQVTQMGQEVILRCVPISNHLYFYWYRQILGQKVEFLVSFYNNEISEKSEIFDDQFSVERPDGSNFTLKIRSTKLEDSAMYFCASTGRAAGYTGELFFGEGSRLTVL.

This chain joins TRBV10-3 and TRBJ1-1; weak D call: TRBD1 (6 bases). The CDR3 sequence is 13 residues long. Germline V gene data show CDR1 as ENHRY and CDR2 as SYGVKD. The V end lost 6 bases, the J end lost 4 bases, and 12 bases lay between the germline ends. The CDR3 protein is CAIRRGGGTEAFF. The CDR3, as DNA: TGTGCCATCAGGAGAGGAGGGGGCACTGAAGCTTTCTTT.

The rearrangement links TRBV29-1 to TRBJ2-5, with D perhaps matching TRBD2 (6 bases). The CDR3 is 13 amino acids. Germline CDR1 reads SQVTM; CDR2 reads ANQGSEA. CDR3: CSSWLGGVETQYF. Written as DNA, the CDR3 is TGCAGTTCATGGTTGGGGGGAGTGGAGACCCAGTACTTC.

On this clone itself: In the same sample, other DNA sequences code for this CDR3. The chain links TRBV12-3 or TRBV12-4 to TRBJ2-3, with no clear D. This CDR3 contains 11 residues. The V and J ends lost 3 bases and 5 bases respectively, with 3 bases between them. The CDR3 sequence: CASSLQDTQYF. CDR3 bases: TGTGCCAGCAGTTTGCAAGATACGCAGTATTTT.

This chain links TRBV10-1 with TRBJ2-3; TRBD2 matches at 12 bases. This CDR3 spans 17 amino acids. Germline values: CDR1 WNHNN, CDR2 SYGVQD (reference sequence). Germline trimming cut 6 bases from V and 0 bases from J; bases unmatched to any gene: 7. The DNA for the CDR3 is TGCGCCAGCAGCGAAGGACTAGCGGGGACCAGCACAGATACGCAGTATTTT. It is translated as CASSEGLAGTSTDTQYF.

The chain employs TRBV5-5 and TRBJ2-7; possibly TRBD2 for D (6 bases). Germline V gene lookup returns CDR1 SGHKS and CDR2 YYEKEE (reference sequence). V dropped 2 bases and J dropped 1 base, with 10 bases sitting between them. The CDR3 covers 14 residues. The CDR3 nucleotides are TGTGCCAGCAGCTTAGAACGGGAGTCCTACGAGCAGTACTTC. This gives the protein CASSLERESYEQYF.